Sequencing of this T cell receptor beta chain was carried out in a study of human T cells and chemical hapten exposure. MiXCR, applied by TCRdb to the RACE reads, yields one record per CDR3 protein. This table has roughly 180,000 distinct CDR3 sequences, roughly 14% appearing once. Overall study findings and caveats: Expanded TCRs formed significantly more large CDR3 similarity clusters than controls.

V gave up 0 bases and J gave up 6 bases, with 10 bases separating them. This CDR3 comprises 14 residues. Germline CDR1 reads SGHVS; CDR2 reads FQNEAQ. Time point indicated: patch test 1, 2 weeks after DPC sensitization. Described treatment: therapeutic diphenylcyclopropenone sensitization with weekly scalp DPC. Blood was collected ahead of every patch test applied. Sample donors consisted of patients with alopecia, aged 18 to 70 years, who were suitable for DPC. This clonotype has a count of ten or more. Its antigen remains unknown. This receptor was obtained from a woman aged 30 to 39 with alopecia areata. Some clones in this sample may be carry-over from other donors' samples. The rearrangement joins TRBV7-8 to TRBJ2-3; D ambiguous. The source material was whole blood, sampled in connection with sensitization to the hapten diphenylcyclopropenone (DPC). CDR3 sequence (DNA): TGTGCCAGCAGCTTAGCGATCTTGAGGGATACGCAGTATTTT. Amino acid sequence: CASSLAILRDTQYF.